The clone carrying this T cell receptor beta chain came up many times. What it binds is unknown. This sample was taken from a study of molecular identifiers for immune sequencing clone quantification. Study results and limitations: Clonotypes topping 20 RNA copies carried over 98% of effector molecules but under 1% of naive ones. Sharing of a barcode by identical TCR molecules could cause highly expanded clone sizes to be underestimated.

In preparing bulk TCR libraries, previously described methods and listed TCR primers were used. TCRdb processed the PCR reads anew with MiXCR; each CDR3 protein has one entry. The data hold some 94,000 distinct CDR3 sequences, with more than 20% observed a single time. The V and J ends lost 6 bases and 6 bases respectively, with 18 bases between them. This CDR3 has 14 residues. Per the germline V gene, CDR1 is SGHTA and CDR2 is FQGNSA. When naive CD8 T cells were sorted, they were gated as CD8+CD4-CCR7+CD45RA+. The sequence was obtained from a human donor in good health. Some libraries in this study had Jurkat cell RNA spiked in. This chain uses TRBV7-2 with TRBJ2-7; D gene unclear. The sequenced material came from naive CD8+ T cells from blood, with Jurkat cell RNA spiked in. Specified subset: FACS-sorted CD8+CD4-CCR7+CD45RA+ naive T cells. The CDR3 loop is CASSFPGTGSEQYF. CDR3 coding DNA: TGTGCCAGCAGTTTCCCGGGTACCGGTTCCGAGCAGTACTTC.